The sequence of this T cell receptor beta chain was determined in a study of T cell responses to AZD1222 COVID-19 vaccine. CDR3 length equals 12 residues. V lost 5 bases, J lost 10 bases, and 12 bases lay in between. The germline V gene has CDR1 MNHEY and CDR2 SVGAGI. Study-level findings and limits: Donor demographics were predominantly white British with a female majority; clonal diversity may be underestimated. Scientists sampled the repertoires only once the peak T cell response had passed.

The method was immunoSEQ multiplex PCR; TCRdb's version includes in-frame clones alone and lacks a portion of them. The table has roughly 150,000 clones, 80% to 95% seen once. Regarding this clone: Its antigen is undetermined.

The V and J genes are TRBV6-5 and TRBJ2-1; maybe TRBD2 (5 bases). The sequence came from an adult in good health. Specimen: peripheral blood, collected on day 0 of AZD1222 vaccination. CDR3 DNA sequence: TGTGCCAGCAGTACCCCGGCGGGCGAGCAGTTCTTC. This encodes CASSTPAGEQFF.